The 9 T cell receptor beta chains below come from one sample, sequenced in a study of cytomegalovirus exposure and HLA in healthy donors. PCR primers comprised 60 Vbeta and 13 Jbeta primers. Generated by immunoSEQ multiplex PCR, the TCRdb table keeps only in-frame clones and is missing some. Of around 150,000 clones listed, about three fifths were seen once; the top ten hold under 3%. Material: PBMCs. The receptors were sampled from a woman aged 30 to 39 in good health and CMV-seropositive.

J is TRBJ2-5 and V is TRBV9, with 7 bases lining up with TRBD1. The junction had 5 bases not matched to a gene; V was cut back by 3 bases and J by 3 bases. CDR3 length: 14 amino acids. From germline, CDR1 is SGDLS and CDR2 YYNGEE. The chain's CDR3 is CASSAGTVEETQYF. DNA of the CDR3: TGTGCCAGCAGCGCCGGGACAGTTGAAGAGACCCAGTACTTC.

The table lists this clone with a few counts. The rearrangement joins TRBV11-3 to TRBJ1-2, with 9 nucleotides matching TRBD1. Germline V gene data show CDR1 as SGHNT and CDR2 as YENEEA. The CDR3 totals 13 residues. Unmatched junction bases numbered 4, after V lost 4 bases and J lost 7 bases. This CDR3 is CASSSGTGSGYTF. CDR3 in DNA: TGTGCCAGCAGCTCCGGGACAGGGAGTGGCTACACCTTC.

This clone appeared a single time. The chain is built from TRBV4-1 and TRBJ2-3; 8 nucleotides line up with TRBD2. CDR3 length: 14 residues. After removal of 1 base from V and 5 bases from J, the junction contained 2 bases not matched to a gene. Germline values: CDR1 MGHRA, CDR2 YSYEKL. The CDR3 region is CASSQGLARDTQYF. The CDR3, as DNA: TGCGCCAGCAGCCAAGGACTAGCGAGAGATACGCAGTATTTT.

V is TRBV2 and J is TRBJ2-1; 14 bases match TRBD2. This CDR3 contains 17 residues. V gave up 4 bases and J gave up 8 bases; unmatched junction bases: 10. CDR1 is SNHLY, CDR2 FYNNEI, per germline. CDR3 in amino acids: CASSAGKTSGRGDEQFF. The DNA of the CDR3 is TGTGCCAGCAGTGCTGGAAAGACTAGCGGGAGGGGAGATGAGCAGTTCTTC. The whole variable domain, filled in from reference TRBV2 and TRBJ2-1, reads EPEVTQTPSHQVTQMGQEVILRCVPISNHLYFYWYRQILGQKVEFLVSFYNNEISEKSEIFDDQFSVERPDGSNFTLKIRSTKLEDSAMYFCASSAGKTSGRGDEQFFGPGTRLTVL.

V gene TRBV19 combines with J gene TRBJ2-7, with 11 bases matching TRBD2. Per the germline V gene, CDR1 is LNHDA and CDR2 is SQIVND (reference sequence). CDR3 length: 15 residues. V lost 5 bases to trimming and J lost 2 bases; unmatched junction nucleotides: 5. The CDR3 sequence: CASSHTSGGPYEQYF. The CDR3 coding sequence is TGTGCCAGTAGTCATACTAGCGGGGGACCCTACGAGCAGTACTTC.

This chain uses TRBV9 with TRBJ2-1, with a weak D call TRBD2 (5 bases). The CDR3 has 12 residues. V lost 4 bases and J 7 bases, leaving 9 bases between the germline ends. CDR1 SGDLS and CDR2 YYNGEE come from the germline V gene. For the CDR3, the DNA is TGTGCCAGCAGCCCACTAGGGAATGAGCAGTTCTTC. The encoded protein is CASSPLGNEQFF.

The gene calls are TRBV15 and TRBJ1-5; 7 nucleotides agree with TRBD1. There are 16 residues in the CDR3. CDR1 and CDR2 from the germline V gene are LNHNV and YYDKDF (reference sequence). V lost 5 bases, J lost 0 bases, and 7 bases stayed unmatched. The CDR3 sequence: CATSWGTGDSNQPQHF. In DNA form, the CDR3 reads TGTGCCACCAGCTGGGGAACAGGGGATAGCAATCAGCCCCAGCATTTT.

The J gene is TRBJ2-5, the V gene TRBV5-1, with 8 positions matching TRBD2. The CDR3 totals 16 residues. The V gene end was trimmed by 0 bases and the J gene end by 0 bases; junction bases not matched to a gene: 4. In germline, CDR1 is SGHRS, CDR2 YFSETQ. CDR3 sequence: CASSLDPAGDQETQYF. CDR3 in DNA: TGCGCCAGCAGCTTGGATCCAGCGGGGGACCAAGAGACCCAGTACTTC.

J is TRBJ2-5 and V is TRBV5-1; no firm D call. Germline V CDR1 and CDR2: SGHRS, YFSETQ. This CDR3 contains 12 residues. The V end was cut by 4 bases, the J end by 4 bases, with 8 bases between. The CDR3 reads CASSPPGETQYF. CDR3 coding DNA: TGCGCCAGCAGCCCCCCCGGAGAGACCCAGTACTTC.